The entry that follows covers one T cell receptor beta chain sequence. Repertoires were generated with immunoSEQ multiplex PCR, while TCRdb's copy carries only in-frame clones and drops some. The sample contains 55,000 to 95,000 clones, just over 90% of which appear only once. The data belong to a study of T cell changes during pregnancy in multiple sclerosis. The CDR3 has 16 amino acids. Germline values: CDR1 SGHTA, CDR2 FQGNSA. Trimming pared 5 bases from V and 0 bases from J, leaving 16 bases between. The clonotype was recovered from a female donor in good health, enrolled as a control in a pregnancy study. The source was peripheral blood, collected in the second trimester of pregnancy. V usage is TRBV7-2 and J usage is TRBJ1-1, with D perhaps matching TRBD1 (6 bases). As DNA, the CDR3 is TGTGCCAGCAGCCCGCTGGGGGCAGTTGTGAACACTGAAGCTTTCTTT. This encodes CASSPLGAVVNTEAFF.